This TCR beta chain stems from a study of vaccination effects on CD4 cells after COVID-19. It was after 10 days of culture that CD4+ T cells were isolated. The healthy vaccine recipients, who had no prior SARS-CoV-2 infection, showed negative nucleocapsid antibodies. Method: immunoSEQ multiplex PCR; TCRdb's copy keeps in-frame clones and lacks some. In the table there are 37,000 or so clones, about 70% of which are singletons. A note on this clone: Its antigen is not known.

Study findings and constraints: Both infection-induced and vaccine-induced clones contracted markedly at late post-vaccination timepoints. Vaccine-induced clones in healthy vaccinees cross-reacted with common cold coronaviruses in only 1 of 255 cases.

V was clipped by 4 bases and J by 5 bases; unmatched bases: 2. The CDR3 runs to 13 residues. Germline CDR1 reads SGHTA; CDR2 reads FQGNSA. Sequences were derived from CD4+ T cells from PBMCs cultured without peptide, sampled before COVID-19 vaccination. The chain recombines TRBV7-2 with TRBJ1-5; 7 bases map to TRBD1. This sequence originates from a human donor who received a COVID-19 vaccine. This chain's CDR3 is CASSSRGDQPQHF. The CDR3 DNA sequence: TGTGCCAGCAGCTCCAGGGGGGATCAGCCCCAGCATTTT.